This passage covers 22 T cell receptor beta chains from one sample sequenced in a study of shared clonotypes between healthy human individuals (dated by TCRdb to between 2020 and 2021). Receptor amplification or capture employed the immunoSEQ multiplex PCR assay. Not all clones reach the TCRdb copy of this immuneACCESS table, which keeps in-frame sequences only. Checked studies attribute under half of the gap to unresolved V genes and leave the rest unexplained. The sample yields fewer than 1.6 million clones; around 98.5% were counted once. Around 0.38% of the sample is taken by the ten largest. Sequenced: naive CD4+ T cells sorted from blood. In light of the paper, this sample's cell subset or site label describes: CD45RA+ positively selected. The receptors were gathered from a man aged 30 to 45 in good health.

The CDR3 spells CASSSHRTAEAFF. CDR3 bases: TGTGCCAGCAGCAGCCATAGGACAGCTGAAGCTTTCTTT. The chain carries TRBV7-2 and TRBJ1-1, with D tentatively TRBD1 (6 bases). The CDR3 length is 13 residues. Trimming took off 5 bases at V and 6 bases at J, with 13 bases between the two ends. Germline assignment: CDR1 SGHTA and CDR2 FQGNSA.

The CDR3 DNA reads TGTGCCAGCAGTTGGGGCGGATTTAGCAATCAGCCCCAGCATTTT. Amino acids: CASSWGGFSNQPQHF. This chain links TRBV28 with TRBJ1-5; TRBD1 might be the D (5 bases). This CDR3 has 15 amino acids. With 4 bases removed from V and 0 bases from J, the gap between germline ends came to 10 bases. Germline-derived CDR1 and CDR2 are MDHEN and SYDVKM.

The J gene is TRBJ2-3, the V gene TRBV5-1; D assignment may be TRBD1 or TRBD2 (5 bases each). The germline V gene has CDR1 SGHRS and CDR2 YFSETQ. The V end was cut by 1 base, the J end by 5 bases, with 11 bases between. The CDR3 runs to 14 residues. The CDR3 sequence: CASSLSGGLDTQYF. CDR3 bases: TGCGCCAGCAGCTTGTCTGGGGGTCTAGATACGCAGTATTTT.

This chain uses TRBV6-6 with TRBJ2-3; 8 nucleotides agree with TRBD2. V dropped 7 bases and J dropped 0; count of bases not matched to a gene: 3. Germline V gene data show CDR1 as MNHNY and CDR2 as SVGAGI (reference sequence). The CDR3 covers 14 residues. CDR3 sequence (DNA): TGTGCCAGCAAAAGCGGGGGTAGCACAGATACGCAGTATTTT. This translates into CASKSGGSTDTQYF.

V usage is TRBV7-3 and J usage is TRBJ2-1; D gene uncertain. The germline V gene encodes CDR1 SGHTA and CDR2 FQGTGA. V was shortened by 4 bases and J by 8 bases, with 9 bases between the two germline ends. This CDR3 comprises 12 residues. The CDR3 protein is CASSYDNHEQFF. Written as DNA, the CDR3 is TGTGCCAGCAGCTATGACAACCATGAGCAGTTCTTC.

This clone was detected only once. V usage is TRBV18 and J usage is TRBJ2-1, with D perhaps given as TRBD1 or TRBD2 (5 bases each). Germline CDR1 reads KGHSH; CDR2 reads LQKENI. CDR3 size: 12 residues. V was clipped by 6 bases and J by 8 bases, with 11 bases between them. Here the CDR3 DNA reads TGTGCCAGCTCGAGGGGCAGGGATGAGCAGTTCTTC. This codes for CASSRGRDEQFF. Looking up the rest from reference TRBV18 and TRBJ2-1 gives the full variable domain: NAGVMQNPRHLVRRRGQEARLRCSPMKGHSHVYWYRQLPEEGLKFMVYLQKENIIDESGMPKERFSAEFPKEGPSILRIQQVVRGDSAAYFCASSRGRDEQFFGPGTRLTVL.

J is TRBJ1-1 and V is TRBV9; D perhaps matches TRBD1 (6 bases). CDR3 size: 13 residues. The germline gives CDR1 SGDLS, CDR2 YYNGEE. Between the trimmed V and J ends, which lost 5 bases and 0 bases, there was a span of 8 bases. The CDR3 loop is CASRQGLNTEAFF. CDR3 coding DNA: TGTGCCAGCAGGCAGGGGTTGAACACTGAAGCTTTCTTT. The complete variable domain, with remaining parts taken from reference TRBV9 and TRBJ1-1, reads DSGVTQTPKHLITATGQRVTLRCSPRSGDLSVYWYQQSLDQGLQFLIQYYNGEERAKGNILERFSAQQFPDLHSELNLSSLELGDSALYFCASRQGLNTEAFFGQGTRLTVV.

This chain links TRBV11-2 with TRBJ2-1; 9 nucleotides line up with TRBD1. Trimming cost V 5 bases and J 7 bases; bases outside gene matches: 9. Germline V CDR1 and CDR2: SGHAT, FQNNGV. The CDR3 loop spans 15 amino acids. The CDR3 nucleotides read TGTGCCAGCAGCCGTAACAGGGGGCAAGAGAATGAGCAGTTCTTC. This codes for CASSRNRGQENEQFF.

The gene calls are TRBV7-9 and TRBJ2-1; D uncertain. With 2 bases removed from V and 0 bases from J, the gap between germline ends came to 8 bases. The CDR3 runs to 15 residues. The germline V gene encodes CDR1 SEHNR and CDR2 FQNEAQ (reference sequence). CDR3 DNA sequence: TGTGCCAGCAGCTTATGGGCACGCTCCTACAATGAGCAGTTCTTC. It translates to CASSLWARSYNEQFF.

This clone was found once. V gene TRBV6-1 combines with J gene TRBJ2-7, with a weak D call TRBD1 (5 bases). CDR1 and CDR2 (germline): MNHNS, SASEGT. With 7 bases removed from V and 2 bases from J, the gap between germline ends came to 12 bases. The CDR3 is 13 amino acids. The CDR3 sequence is CASILGQPYEQYF. As DNA, the CDR3 is TGTGCCAGCATCTTAGGACAACCCTACGAGCAGTACTTC.

V gene TRBV29-1 combines with J gene TRBJ2-5, with D unresolved. Germline-derived CDR1 and CDR2 are SQVTM and ANQGSEA. The CDR3 runs 10 residues. Trimming cost V 6 bases and J 4 bases, with 6 bases left between them. CDR3 nucleotide sequence: TGCAGCGTATACACAGAGACCCAGTACTTC. Translation: CSVYTETQYF.

The genes are TRBV19 and TRBJ2-7, with D possibly matching TRBD2 (6 bases). The CDR3 is 14 amino acids. Germline V lookup: CDR1 LNHDA, CDR2 SQIVND (reference sequence). V was pared by 3 bases and J by 3 bases, with 12 bases between. This CDR3 reads CASSMFGRFYEQYF. In DNA, the CDR3 is TGTGCCAGTAGTATGTTTGGGAGGTTCTACGAGCAGTACTTC.

The chain carries TRBV30 and TRBJ2-7, with 7 bases that match TRBD1. The CDR3 sequence is 14 residues long. The J segment lost 3 bases and the V segment lost 1 base, leaving 6 bases of the junction unmatched. Germline values: CDR1 GTSNPN, CDR2 SVGIG (reference sequence). The chain's CDR3 is CAWSGAGGSYEQYF. CDR3 bases: TGTGCCTGGAGTGGGGCAGGGGGTAGCTACGAGCAGTACTTC.

In its sample, this clone was seen once. The chain joins TRBV18 to TRBJ2-3, with 7 bases identical to TRBD1. This CDR3 is built from 17 residues. Germline lookup yields CDR1 KGHSH and CDR2 LQKENI. With V trimmed by 1 base and J by 1 base, 8 bases remained unmatched. This CDR3 reads CASSPRDSLWGTDTQYF. The CDR3 DNA reads TGTGCCAGCTCACCACGGGACAGTCTATGGGGCACAGATACGCAGTATTTT.

The V call is TRBV30, the J call TRBJ2-1; possibly TRBD2 for D (6 bases). Germline CDR1 reads GTSNPN; CDR2 reads SVGIG (reference sequence). The V end lost 0 bases, the J end lost 8 bases, and 8 bases lay between the germline ends. CDR3 length: 12 amino acids. The CDR3 region is CAWSVREHEQFF. The DNA of the CDR3 is TGTGCCTGGAGTGTCCGGGAGCATGAGCAGTTCTTC.

This chain links TRBV7-3 with TRBJ2-3; D perhaps matches TRBD1 (5 bases). The CDR3 is made up of 12 amino acids. V lost 2 bases to trimming and J lost 12 bases, with 12 bases between them. Germline V gene lookup returns CDR1 SGHTA and CDR2 FQGTGA. The CDR3 sequence is CASSLDSHPQYF. CDR3 bases: TGTGCCAGCAGCTTAGACAGCCACCCCCAGTATTTT.

A remark on this clone: Other DNA sequences in the sample encode the same CDR3. The chain is built from TRBV19 and TRBJ1-5, with D perhaps TRBD1 (5 bases). This CDR3 has 15 residues. Germline CDR1 is LNHDA and CDR2 is SQIVND (reference sequence). V lost 4 bases and J lost 0, with 10 bases in between. The CDR3 sequence: CASSTGTASNQPQHF. The CDR3 nucleotides read TGTGCCAGTAGTACCGGGACGGCTAGCAATCAGCCCCAGCATTTT.

Remarks on this clone: Other DNA sequences in the same sample also yield this CDR3. The chain joins TRBV7-9 to TRBJ1-3; D is unresolved. There are 12 residues in the CDR3. V was cut by 1 base and J by 4 bases, with 2 bases left in between. CDR1 SEHNR and CDR2 FQNEAQ come from the germline V gene (reference sequence). CDR3 nucleotides: TGTGCCAGCAGCTTAGTGGGAAACACCATATATTTT. This encodes CASSLVGNTIYF. Full variable domain (missing parts from reference TRBV7-9 and TRBJ1-3): DTGVSQNPRHKITKRGQNVTFRCDPISEHNRLYWYRQTLGQGPEFLTYFQNEAQLEKSRLLSDRFSAERPKGSFSTLEIQRTEQGDSAMYLCASSLVGNTIYFGEGSWLTVV.

The rearrangement links TRBV7-8 to TRBJ1-1; maybe TRBD1 (5 bases). CDR3 size: 18 residues. Trimming removed 2 bases at V and 4 bases at J, with 23 bases between. Germline CDR1 and CDR2: SGHVS and FQNEAQ. In DNA, the CDR3 is TGTGCCAGCAGCTTACGTCAGATTCGGGCTGGGAGGGGCACTGAAGCTTTCTTT. This sequence encodes CASSLRQIRAGRGTEAFF. Using reference TRBV7-8 and TRBJ1-1 for the parts outside the CDR3, the full variable domain is GAGVSQSPRYKVAKRGQDVALRCDPISGHVSLFWYQQALGQGPEFLTYFQNEAQLDKSGLPSDRFFAERPEGSVSTLKIQRTQQEDSAVYLCASSLRQIRAGRGTEAFFGQGTRLTVV.

The V gene is TRBV7-6, the J gene TRBJ2-3; D remains ambiguous. The CDR3 loop spans 14 amino acids. Germline CDR1 is SGHVS and CDR2 is FNYEAQ. Trimming cost V 1 base and J 0 bases, with 5 bases left between them. This CDR3 is CASSLVGSTDTQYF. For the CDR3, the DNA is TGTGCCAGCAGCTTAGTGGGCAGCACAGATACGCAGTATTTT.

Turning to this clone: The same CDR3 can be traced to other DNA sequences in this sample. V is TRBV6-6 and J is TRBJ2-2; 10 bases match TRBD2. Losses at the gene ends were 0 bases for V and 4 bases for J; bases not matched to a gene: 2. The germline gives CDR1 MNHNY, CDR2 SVGAGI (reference sequence). CDR3 length equals 16 residues. For the CDR3, the DNA is TGTGCCAGCAGTTACTCAAGCGGGAGGGGCACCGGGGAGCTGTTTTTT. Translation: CASSYSSGRGTGELFF.

The rearrangement uses TRBV10-2 and TRBJ1-5; D remains unclear. CDR1 is WSHSY, CDR2 SAAADI, per germline. There are 12 residues in the CDR3. Trimming cost V 3 bases and J 7 bases, with 7 bases left between them. The CDR3: CASSDSSQPQHF. The DNA for the CDR3 is TGCGCCAGCAGTGACAGCTCCCAGCCCCAGCATTTT.